These 27 T cell receptor beta chains originate from one sample sequenced in a study of blood T cell repertoires in COVID-19. Assay used: immunoSEQ multiplex PCR; TCRdb lists only in-frame clones, some missing. This table has 90,000 to 120,000 clones, roughly 90% appearing once. Sequencing input: peripheral blood. The origin of the receptors is a man in his forties or fifties with active or convalescent COVID-19.

This rearrangement joins TRBV2 to TRBJ2-3, with TRBD2 identical over 9 bases. The germline V gene encodes CDR1 SNHLY and CDR2 FYNNEI. J was trimmed by 0 bases and V by 6 bases; bases with no gene match: 4. CDR3 length equals 15 residues. CDR3 sequence: CASSRLAASTDTQYF. The CDR3 DNA reads as TGTGCCAGCAGCCGACTAGCGGCTAGCACAGATACGCAGTATTTT.

V and J are TRBV30 and TRBJ1-4; D perhaps matches TRBD1 (6 bases). CDR1 and CDR2 from the germline V gene are GTSNPN and SVGIG (reference sequence). Trimming shortened V by 4 bases and J by 3 bases, and 9 bases separated the two germline ends. The CDR3 consists of 13 residues. The CDR3: CAWTGQPNEKLFF. The CDR3 DNA is TGTGCCTGGACGGGACAACCTAATGAAAAACTGTTTTTT.

This sequence joins TRBV2 and TRBJ2-5, with D maybe TRBD1 (6 bases). CDR1 SNHLY and CDR2 FYNNEI come from the germline V gene. V gave up 6 bases and J gave up 2 bases, with 13 bases separating them. The CDR3 loop spans 14 amino acids. CDR3 in DNA: TGTGCCAGCAGACTCACTAGGGGGCAAGAGACCCAGTACTTC. Translated: CASRLTRGQETQYF.

The V gene is TRBV18, the J gene TRBJ2-1; 8 bases map to TRBD2. This CDR3 region has 16 residues. V dropped 3 bases and J dropped 6; count of bases not matched to a gene: 10. CDR1 is KGHSH and CDR2 is LQKENI in the germline V gene. Here the CDR3 reads CASSPPQGGGSNEQFF. CDR3 sequence (DNA): TGTGCCAGCTCACCCCCCCAGGGCGGGGGGTCCAATGAGCAGTTCTTC.

V usage is TRBV6-2 or TRBV6-3 and J usage is TRBJ2-7; 11 bases map to TRBD2. Germline V CDR1 and CDR2: MNHEY, SVGEGT. The V gene end was trimmed by 4 bases and the J gene end by 4 bases; junction bases not matched to a gene: 3. CDR3 length equals 14 residues. The CDR3 DNA follows: TGTGCCAGCAGTTTGGGACTAGCGGTTTACGAGCAGTACTTC. This sequence encodes CASSLGLAVYEQYF.

The chain combines TRBV6-5 with TRBJ1-1; D remains unclear. The V end lost 0 bases, the J end lost 1 base, and 9 bases lay between the germline ends. The V gene's germline CDR1 is MNHEY and CDR2 SVGAGI. This CDR3 has 15 amino acids. Here the CDR3 reads CASSYSKRGNTEAFF. The CDR3 DNA reads as TGTGCCAGCAGTTACTCGAAACGGGGGAACACTGAAGCTTTCTTT.

The chain couples TRBV28 to TRBJ1-2; possible D gene TRBD1, 5 bases. V lost 11 bases and J lost 5, with 15 bases in between. CDR3 length equals 12 residues. Germline CDR1 is MDHEN and CDR2 is SYDVKM. For the CDR3, the DNA is TGTGCCTCCGGACGGCAGGGATATGGCTACACCTTC. It encodes CASGRQGYGYTF.

This clone showed up just a few times. J is TRBJ1-1 and V is TRBV6-5; a weak D match, TRBD1 (6 bases). This CDR3 spans 13 amino acids. Trimming took 6 bases from V and 1 from J, leaving 9 bases between them. Germline V CDR1 and CDR2: MNHEY, SVGAGI. CDR3 in DNA: TGTGCCAGCAGACCCAGGGGGAACACTGAAGCTTTCTTT. This translates into CASRPRGNTEAFF.

This rearrangement joins TRBV14 to TRBJ1-1, with a tentative D call TRBD1 (5 bases). Germline V gene data show CDR1 as SGHDN and CDR2 as FVKESK. V was trimmed by 0 bases and J by 6 bases, leaving 14 bases between them. The CDR3 sequence is 15 residues long. Written as DNA, the CDR3 is TGTGCCAGCAGCCAAGACCTTGGGGCGGGGGCTGAAGCTTTCTTT. It encodes CASSQDLGAGAEAFF.

This chain connects TRBV5-1 to TRBJ1-2; no definite D call. In germline, CDR1 is SGHRS, CDR2 YFSETQ. The V end lost 1 base, the J end lost 4 bases, and 8 bases lay between the germline ends. There are 13 residues in the CDR3. CDR3 nucleotide sequence: TGCGCCAGCAGCTTGTCGGGAGGCTATGGCTACACCTTC. It yields the protein CASSLSGGYGYTF. Combining the CDR3 with reference TRBV5-1 and TRBJ1-2 gives the whole variable domain KAGVTQTPRYLIKTRGQQVTLSCSPISGHRSVSWYQQTPGQGLQFLFEYFSETQRNKGNFPGRFSGRQFSNSRSEMNVSTLELGDSALYLCASSLSGGYGYTFGSGTRLTVV.

The V gene is TRBV27, the J gene TRBJ2-1; D is possibly TRBD2 (5 bases). V lost 3 bases and J lost 7, with 19 bases in between. Germline-derived CDR1 and CDR2 are MNHEY and SMNVEV (reference sequence). The CDR3 runs 16 residues. The CDR3 sequence: CASSLGRWGQRNEQFF. The CDR3 region has the DNA TGTGCCAGCAGTTTGGGCCGCTGGGGTCAGCGGAATGAGCAGTTCTTC.

This clone has a single count. The DNA of the CDR3 is TGTGCCAGCAGTGAAAACTTTAACAATGAGCAGTTCTTC. Its protein is CASSENFNNEQFF. This chain links TRBV2 with TRBJ2-1; D gene ambiguous. The V and J ends lost 2 bases and 5 bases respectively, with 7 bases between them. CDR1 SNHLY and CDR2 FYNNEI come from the germline V gene. The CDR3 runs to 13 residues. The entire variable domain, with the rest obtained from reference TRBV2 and TRBJ2-1, is as follows: EPEVTQTPSHQVTQMGQEVILRCVPISNHLYFYWYRQILGQKVEFLVSFYNNEISEKSEIFDDQFSVERPDGSNFTLKIRSTKLEDSAMYFCASSENFNNEQFFGPGTRLTVL.

This sequence joins TRBV6-6 and TRBJ1-5; D is unclear. The CDR3 runs 15 residues. Per germline, CDR1 MNHNY and CDR2 SVGAGI (reference sequence). Trimming cost V 6 bases and J 2 bases, with 14 bases left between them. DNA for the CDR3: TGTGCCAGCAGGGGCAAAGGTTGGGGCAATCAGCCCCAGCATTTT. This translates into CASRGKGWGNQPQHF.

The rearrangement joins TRBV10-3 to TRBJ1-6; D is unresolved. Germline CDR1 and CDR2: ENHRY and SYGVKD. CDR3 size: 13 residues. V lost 3 bases and J lost 7, with 7 bases in between. The CDR3 reads CAISDKANSPLHF. The CDR3 DNA reads as TGTGCCATCAGTGACAAAGCAAATTCACCCCTCCACTTT.

The J gene is TRBJ1-1, the V gene TRBV4-3; tentatively, D is TRBD1 (5 bases). Per germline, CDR1 LGHNA and CDR2 YSLEER. This CDR3 comprises 13 residues. Trimming stripped 1 base from V and 11 bases from J, with 14 bases between. The DNA for the CDR3 is TGCGCCAGCAGCCAAGGGGGCGGATCTCGGGCTTTCTTT. This gives the protein CASSQGGGSRAFF.

This clone was found once. The CDR3 region has the DNA TGTGCCATCAGTGAAGGGGCCCTCCACCGGATCTCTGGAAACACCATATATTTT. Translation: CAISEGALHRISGNTIYF. The gene calls are TRBV10-3 and TRBJ1-3; tentative D call: TRBD1 (5 bases). The CDR3 sequence is 18 residues long. V was cut by 3 bases and J by 0 bases, with 18 bases left in between. The V gene's germline CDR1 is ENHRY and CDR2 SYGVKD.

The J gene is TRBJ2-7, the V gene TRBV4-3; D possibly corresponds to TRBD2 (6 bases). The CDR3 length is 16 residues. The V gene lost 0 bases and the J gene lost 5 bases, with 17 bases spanning the gap. Germline values: CDR1 LGHNA, CDR2 YSLEER. The CDR3: CASSQEEGGGFHEQYF. DNA of the CDR3: TGCGCCAGCAGCCAAGAAGAAGGTGGAGGGTTCCACGAGCAGTACTTC.

Remarks on this clone: Other DNA sequences in the same sample also yield this CDR3. The V call is TRBV19, the J call TRBJ1-1, with a possible D match to TRBD1 (5 bases). V shed 3 bases and J shed 1 base, with 9 bases lying between them. Germline loops: CDR1 LNHDA, CDR2 SQIVND (reference sequence). The CDR3 is 14 residues long. CDR3 sequence reads: CASSIGGGNTEAFF. The DNA for the CDR3 is TGTGCCAGTAGTATCGGGGGTGGGAACACTGAAGCTTTCTTT. The full variable domain, its missing parts supplied by reference TRBV19 and TRBJ1-1, is DGGITQSPKYLFRKEGQNVTLSCEQNLNHDAMYWYRQDPGQGLRLIYYSQIVNDFQKGDIAEGYSVSREKKESFPLTVTSAQKNPTAFYLCASSIGGGNTEAFFGQGTRLTVV.

The genes are TRBV11-2 and TRBJ2-7; possible D gene TRBD2, 7 bases. The CDR3 sequence is 15 residues long. From germline, CDR1 is SGHAT and CDR2 FQNNGV. Trimming removed 2 bases at V and 2 bases at J, with 13 bases between. CDR3: CASSLSRGLTYEQYF. CDR3 DNA: TGTGCCAGCAGCTTATCGCGGGGGCTAACCTACGAGCAGTACTTC.

V and J are TRBV18 and TRBJ2-3, with D possibly matching TRBD2 (6 bases). The CDR3 length is 14 residues. V dropped 3 bases and J dropped 2 bases, with 9 bases sitting between them. Germline values: CDR1 KGHSH, CDR2 LQKENI. CDR3 bases: TGTGCCAGCTCACCCGGGGGATTCACAGATACGCAGTATTTT. Translating it yields CASSPGGFTDTQYF. Variable domain in full (rest from reference TRBV18 and TRBJ2-3): NAGVMQNPRHLVRRRGQEARLRCSPMKGHSHVYWYRQLPEEGLKFMVYLQKENIIDESGMPKERFSAEFPKEGPSILRIQQVVRGDSAAYFCASSPGGFTDTQYFGPGTRLTVL.

This clone has only a few counts. The chain links TRBV28 to TRBJ1-1; the D is unclear. Germline assignment: CDR1 MDHEN and CDR2 SYDVKM. The germline V and J ends were trimmed by 2 bases and 5 bases, with 12 bases remaining between them. The CDR3 extends over 14 amino acids. The CDR3 DNA reads TGTGCCAGCAGTTTAGGGCAGGATATAACTGAAGCTTTCTTT. Translation gives CASSLGQDITEAFF.

This chain uses TRBV4-1 with TRBJ1-1, with D unclear. The CDR3 runs to 13 residues. Germline CDR1 and CDR2: MGHRA and YSYEKL. The V end was cut by 1 base, the J end by 1 base, with 4 bases between. The CDR3 nucleotides are TGCGCCAGCAGCCAAGCCAAGAACACTGAAGCTTTCTTT. Its protein product is CASSQAKNTEAFF.

The V gene is TRBV9, the J gene TRBJ2-2; the match to TRBD2 covers 11 bases. The CDR3 is 17 amino acids. Trimming took 5 bases from V and 8 from J; bases not matched to a gene: 14. CDR1 is SGDLS, CDR2 YYNGEE, per germline. The CDR3 DNA follows: TGTGCCAGCAGTTTGGGGACTAGCGGACCGAGGATAGGGGAGCTGTTTTTT. This codes for CASSLGTSGPRIGELFF. Variable domain in full (rest from reference TRBV9 and TRBJ2-2): DSGVTQTPKHLITATGQRVTLRCSPRSGDLSVYWYQQSLDQGLQFLIQYYNGEERAKGNILERFSAQQFPDLHSELNLSSLELGDSALYFCASSLGTSGPRIGELFFGEGSRLTVL.

The chain couples TRBV5-4 to TRBJ2-7, with 13 nucleotides matching TRBD2. The junction had 6 bases not matched to a gene; V was cut back by 0 bases and J by 3 bases. In germline, CDR1 is SGHNT, CDR2 YYREEE (reference sequence). This CDR3 spans 17 amino acids. CDR3: CASSLGGLAGSIYEQYF. The DNA of the CDR3 is TGTGCCAGCAGCTTGGGGGGACTAGCGGGATCCATCTACGAGCAGTACTTC. Based on the CDR3 plus reference TRBV5-4 and TRBJ2-7, the full variable domain is ETGVTQSPTHLIKTRGQQVTLRCSSQSGHNTVSWYQQALGQGPQFIFQYYREEENGRGNFPPRFSGLQFPNYSSELNVNALELDDSALYLCASSLGGLAGSIYEQYFGPGTRLTVT.

The rearrangement uses TRBV3-1 (or the pseudogene TRBV3-2) and TRBJ2-7; no reliable D call. The CDR3 sequence is 12 residues long. In germline, CDR1 is LGHDT, CDR2 YNNKEL (reference sequence). V lost 2 bases and J lost 6, with 8 bases in between. This chain's CDR3 is CASSQTFSEQYF. Here the CDR3 DNA reads TGTGCCAGCAGCCAAACATTCAGCGAGCAGTACTTC.

The J gene is TRBJ2-1, the V gene TRBV24-1; 14 nucleotides agree with TRBD2. The V and J ends lost 3 bases and 4 bases, in that order; junction bases with no gene match: 4. This CDR3 has 17 amino acids. CDR1 and CDR2 from the germline V gene are KGHDR and SFDVKD. The CDR3 DNA sequence: TGTGCCACCAGTGATCCCGGGACTAGCGGGGGTTACAATGAGCAGTTCTTC. Translation: CATSDPGTSGGYNEQFF.

The chain employs TRBV5-1 and TRBJ1-1, with D hard to call. V shed 6 bases and J shed 6 bases, with 15 bases lying between them. The length of the CDR3 is 13 residues. Germline-derived CDR1 and CDR2 are SGHRS and YFSETQ. For the CDR3, the DNA is TGCGCCAGCAAGAGGGAATCGAGGGCTGAAGCTTTCTTT. It codes for CASKRESRAEAFF. The full variable domain, with the rest looked up from reference TRBV5-1 and TRBJ1-1, is KAGVTQTPRYLIKTRGQQVTLSCSPISGHRSVSWYQQTPGQGLQFLFEYFSETQRNKGNFPGRFSGRQFSNSRSEMNVSTLELGDSALYLCASKRESRAEAFFGQGTRLTVV.